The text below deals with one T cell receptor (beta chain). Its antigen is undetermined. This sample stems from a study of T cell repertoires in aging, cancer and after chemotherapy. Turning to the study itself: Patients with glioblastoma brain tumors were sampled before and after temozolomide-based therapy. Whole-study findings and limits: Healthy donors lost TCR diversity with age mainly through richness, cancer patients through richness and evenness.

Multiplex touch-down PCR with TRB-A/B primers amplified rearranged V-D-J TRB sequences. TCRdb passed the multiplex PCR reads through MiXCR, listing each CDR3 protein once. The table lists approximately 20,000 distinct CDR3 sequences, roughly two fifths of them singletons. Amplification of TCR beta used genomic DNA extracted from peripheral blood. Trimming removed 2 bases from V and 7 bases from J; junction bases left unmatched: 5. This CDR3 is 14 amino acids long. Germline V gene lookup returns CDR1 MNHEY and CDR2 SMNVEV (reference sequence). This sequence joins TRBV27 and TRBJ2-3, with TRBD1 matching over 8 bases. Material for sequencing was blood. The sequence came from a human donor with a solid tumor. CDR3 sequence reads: CASSLGTGGNTQYF. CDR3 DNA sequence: TGTGCCAGCAGTTTAGGGACAGGAGGAAATACGCAGTATTTT.